One sample yielded the 10 T cell receptor beta chains listed below, sequenced in a study of shared clonotypes between healthy human individuals. The table came from immunoSEQ multiplex PCR; TCRdb's copy has only in-frame clones and leaves some out. This table holds around 2.3 million clones, almost 96% found once. Sequencing was performed on naive CD4+ T cells sorted from blood. Subset of the sample: CD45RA+ positively selected. The receptors shown here come from a man aged 18 to 29 in good health.

The rearrangement links TRBV5-1 to TRBJ2-1; D is ambiguous. Germline V lookup: CDR1 SGHRS, CDR2 YFSETQ. The CDR3 has 15 residues. The germline V and J ends were trimmed by 4 bases and 4 bases, with 15 bases remaining between them. In nucleotides, the CDR3 is TGCGCCAGCAGCCGTGACCGACCAGAGTACAATGAGCAGTTCTTC. This sequence encodes CASSRDRPEYNEQFF.

This CDR3 is CASSIVPGDPGNTIYF. The CDR3 coding sequence is TGTGCCAGTAGTATCGTACCGGGGGACCCTGGAAACACCATATATTTT. The genes are TRBV19 and TRBJ1-3; the D gene is possibly TRBD1 (5 bases). Germline V gene lookup returns CDR1 LNHDA and CDR2 SQIVND (reference sequence). The CDR3 loop spans 16 amino acids. The V end lost 3 bases, the J end lost 2 bases, and 14 bases lay between the germline ends.

V usage is TRBV2 and J usage is TRBJ1-2, with 9 bases lining up with TRBD1. This CDR3 contains 14 residues. After removal of 8 bases from V and 6 bases from J, the junction contained 10 bases not matched to a gene. Germline CDR1 SNHLY, CDR2 FYNNEI. The DNA of the CDR3 is TGTGCCAGCGGAGTACGGGGACAGGGCCATGGCTACACCTTC. This encodes CASGVRGQGHGYTF.

J is TRBJ2-3 and V is TRBV7-2; possibly TRBD2 for D (5 bases). CDR1 is SGHTA and CDR2 is FQGNSA in the germline V gene. V lost 6 bases and J 6 bases, leaving 10 bases between the germline ends. The CDR3 runs 12 residues. CDR3 bases: TGTGCCAGCAGGGTTAGGACTGATACGCAGTATTTT. This sequence encodes CASRVRTDTQYF.

This chain links TRBV7-2 with TRBJ1-3; no clear D gene. V lost 1 base to trimming and J lost 2 bases, with 6 bases between them. The germline V gene encodes CDR1 SGHTA and CDR2 FQGNSA. The CDR3 has 14 amino acids. The CDR3 reads CASSLVVPGNTIYF. CDR3 coding DNA: TGTGCCAGCAGCTTAGTGGTACCTGGAAACACCATATATTTT.

A remark on this clone: Other DNA sequences in this sample translate to the same CDR3. The genes are TRBV28 and TRBJ1-2; possible D gene TRBD1, 5 bases. Germline CDR1 is MDHEN and CDR2 is SYDVKM. Trimming cost V 2 bases and J 8 bases, with 9 bases left between them. The CDR3 runs to 12 residues. CDR3 amino acids: CASSLQGSGYTF. The CDR3 nucleotides are TGTGCCAGCAGTTTACAGGGATCCGGCTACACCTTC.

CDR3 in DNA: TGTGCCAGCAGCTTAGTGACAGGGAACGGTGAGCAGTTCTTC. This sequence encodes CASSLVTGNGEQFF. The chain links TRBV7-3 to TRBJ2-1; 7 bases are shared with TRBD1. Unmatched junction bases numbered 7, after V lost 2 bases and J lost 9 bases. This CDR3 has 14 amino acids. From germline, CDR1 is SGHTA and CDR2 FQGTGA.

The chain joins TRBV11-2 to TRBJ2-7; 7 bases are shared with TRBD2. Trimming cost V 3 bases and J 1 base; bases outside gene matches: 12. Germline V gene data show CDR1 as SGHAT and CDR2 as FQNNGV. CDR3 size: 17 residues. The CDR3 nucleotides read TGTGCCAGCAGCTTCGGGTACTATGGGGAGGGATCCTACGAGCAGTACTTC. It specifies CASSFGYYGEGSYEQYF.

The rearrangement joins TRBV9 to TRBJ2-3; tentative D call: TRBD1 (5 bases). This CDR3 has 14 amino acids. Per germline, CDR1 SGDLS and CDR2 YYNGEE. Trimming removed 2 bases at V and 5 bases at J, with 12 bases between. CDR3 sequence (DNA): TGTGCCAGCAGCGTTGCCCAGGGAAGAGATACGCAGTATTTT. Translated: CASSVAQGRDTQYF.

The gene calls are TRBV5-1 and TRBJ1-1; D might be TRBD1 (5 bases). The CDR3 extends over 14 amino acids. V was clipped by 0 bases and J by 11 bases, with 17 bases between them. CDR1 SGHRS and CDR2 YFSETQ come from the germline V gene. This chain's CDR3 is CASSLDGTLPGAFF. For the CDR3, the DNA is TGCGCCAGCAGCTTGGATGGGACCCTCCCAGGTGCTTTCTTT. Full variable domain (outside the CDR3, taken from reference TRBV5-1 and TRBJ1-1): KAGVTQTPRYLIKTRGQQVTLSCSPISGHRSVSWYQQTPGQGLQFLFEYFSETQRNKGNFPGRFSGRQFSNSRSEMNVSTLELGDSALYLCASSLDGTLPGAFFGQGTRLTVV.